The text below deals with one T cell receptor beta chain. The antigen remains unidentified. Each CDR3 protein is one row after TCRdb ran MiXCR on the RACE reads. The table has under 450,000 distinct CDR3 sequences, around 6% seen once; the top ten hold over 5.5%. This sample is drawn from a study of human T cells and chemical hapten exposure. V dropped 2 bases and J dropped 3 bases, with 12 bases sitting between them. This CDR3 has 16 residues. Per germline, CDR1 SGHRS and CDR2 YFSETQ. Indicated time point: patch test 2, 6 weeks after DPC sensitization. The treatment is: therapeutic diphenylcyclopropenone sensitization with weekly scalp DPC. Study outcomes and limitations: Correlating positively with patch test score were the PT1 expanded TCR counts.

The rearrangement joins TRBV5-1 to TRBJ1-6, with D tentatively TRBD1 (5 bases). The TCR comes from a woman aged 18 to 35 with alopecia areata. Some clones in this sample may be carry-over from other donors' samples. The sequences come from whole blood, collected in connection with sensitization to the hapten diphenylcyclopropenone (DPC). CDR3: CASSFGGDLYNSPLHF. CDR3 DNA sequence: TGCGCCAGCAGCTTCGGAGGGGACCTCTATAATTCACCCCTCCACTTT.